This paragraph covers one TCR beta chain sequence. This sample is drawn from a study of early T cells in non-severe SARS-CoV-2 infection. TCRdb recomputed calls from the 5' RACE reads with MiXCR, one row per CDR3 protein. The data contain nearly 55,000 distinct CDR3 sequences, roughly 7.1% of them seen just once; the ten biggest clones take up under 12%. The clonotype comes from an adult who was a healthcare worker with PCR-confirmed SARS-CoV-2 infection or an uninfected control (not recorded which). Sequenced material: whole blood, taken at baseline.

In nucleotides, the CDR3 is TGTGCCACCGAGGACAGGTTCTACGAGCAGTACTTC. Its protein product is CATEDRFYEQYF. The rearrangement uses TRBV6-2 or TRBV6-3 and TRBJ2-7, with 7 bases matching TRBD1. The V gene's germline CDR1 is MNHEY and CDR2 SVGEGT. This CDR3 region has 12 residues. Trimming cost V 10 bases and J 3 bases; bases outside gene matches: 6.